Included here is one TCR beta chain sequence, with context. The data stem from a study of blood T cell repertoires in COVID-19. Study information: T cells, B-cell-depleted T cells, or PBMCs provided the cDNA or gDNA that served as material.

The protocol was immunoSEQ multiplex PCR, while the TCRdb copy is restricted to in-frame clones and leaves out a portion. The repertoire has about 150,000 clones, 87% of them found once; the top ten carry around 4.6%. Germline CDR1 and CDR2: SGHDT and YYEEEE. The CDR3 has 16 amino acids. V lost 4 bases and J lost 4; bases outside the gene matches: 10. This sequence was found in a woman between 55 and 75 years old with active or convalescent COVID-19. Sequenced sample: peripheral blood. The V gene is TRBV5-6, the J gene TRBJ1-3; 8 positions match TRBD1. CDR3 region: CASSPAMTGVGNTIYF. The CDR3 nucleotides read TGTGCCAGCAGCCCTGCCATGACAGGGGTCGGAAACACCATATATTTT.